These 31 T cell receptor beta chains were all obtained from the same sample, sequenced in a study of shared clonotypes between healthy human individuals. Method: immunoSEQ multiplex PCR; TCRdb's copy keeps in-frame clones and lacks some. The sample shows 950,000 to 1,300,000 clones, approximately 76% of them seen only once. Input material: memory CD4+ T cells sorted from blood. The subset denotes: CD45RA-negative fraction. The receptors were sampled from a man between 18 and 29 years old in good health.

This chain links TRBV9 with TRBJ2-7; 9 bases align to TRBD1. From germline, CDR1 is SGDLS and CDR2 YYNGEE. The CDR3 loop spans 16 amino acids. J gave up 6 bases and V 0 bases, and 10 bases lay outside the gene matches. The CDR3 region is CASSVGGDRAPGEQYF. CDR3 coding DNA: TGTGCCAGCAGCGTAGGAGGGGACAGGGCACCCGGCGAGCAGTACTTC.

This clone was picked up one time. This sequence joins TRBV6-1 and TRBJ1-5; 7 bases fit TRBD1. V gave up 0 bases and J gave up 6 bases; unmatched junction bases: 2. The CDR3 runs 14 residues. Germline values: CDR1 MNHNS, CDR2 SASEGT. In DNA, the CDR3 is TGTGCCAGCAGTGAAGCCAGGGGGGGTCAGCCCCAGCATTTT. It specifies CASSEARGGQPQHF.

This clone was found a few times. The chain employs TRBV27 and TRBJ2-7; 10 nucleotides align to TRBD1. Germline V gene data show CDR1 as MNHEY and CDR2 as SMNVEV (reference sequence). Germline trimming cut 2 bases from V and 3 bases from J; bases unmatched to any gene: 13. The CDR3 contains 18 residues. This CDR3 is CASSLRHATDRGVYEQYF. The CDR3 nucleotides are TGTGCCAGCAGTTTAAGGCACGCCACGGACAGGGGGGTCTACGAGCAGTACTTC.

This clone has only one observation. The rearrangement joins TRBV6-5 to TRBJ1-1, with D hard to call. Germline CDR1 and CDR2: MNHEY and SVGAGI. This CDR3 comprises 14 residues. V was trimmed by 6 bases and J by 1 base, leaving 12 bases between them. Here the CDR3 reads CASRIGPRNTEAFF. The CDR3 DNA sequence: TGTGCCAGCAGAATCGGACCGAGGAACACTGAAGCTTTCTTT.

The V gene is TRBV11-3, the J gene TRBJ2-3; 8 bases line up with TRBD1. Looked up from germline, CDR1 is SGHNT and CDR2 is YENEEA. The CDR3 spans 14 residues. The junction had 3 bases not matched to a gene; V was cut back by 5 bases and J by 2 bases. CDR3 residues: CASSDRGSTDTQYF. The CDR3 DNA sequence: TGTGCCAGCAGCGACAGGGGATCCACAGATACGCAGTATTTT.

The chain combines TRBV18 with TRBJ2-7; D might be TRBD1 (6 bases). Trimming cost V 3 bases and J 2 bases, with 14 bases left between them. This CDR3 is built from 15 residues. Germline V gene sequence: CDR1 KGHSH, CDR2 LQKENI. CDR3 DNA sequence: TGTGCCAGCTCACCCACGAAACAGGGAACCTACGAGCAGTACTTC. Amino acids: CASSPTKQGTYEQYF.

This chain joins TRBV7-2 and TRBJ1-2; maybe TRBD1 (5 bases). The germline V and J ends were trimmed by 3 bases and 0 bases, with 8 bases remaining between them. The germline V gene encodes CDR1 SGHTA and CDR2 FQGNSA. CDR3 length equals 14 residues. The CDR3 is CASSLETANYGYTF. CDR3 sequence (DNA): TGTGCCAGCAGCTTGGAGACAGCTAACTATGGCTACACCTTC.

This clone was picked up a small number of times. The chain is built from TRBV7-6 and TRBJ2-1, with a weak D call TRBD2 (6 bases). The CDR3 length is 16 residues. V dropped 4 bases and J dropped 0 bases, with 13 bases sitting between them. Germline V gene lookup returns CDR1 SGHVS and CDR2 FNYEAQ. In nucleotides, the CDR3 is TGTGCCAGCAGCTCCGTTGCGGGGAACTCCTACAATGAGCAGTTCTTC. Amino acid sequence: CASSSVAGNSYNEQFF.

The V call is TRBV20-1, the J call TRBJ2-1, with D unresolved. The length of the CDR3 is 11 residues. Trimming took off 0 bases at V and 7 bases at J, with 4 bases between the two ends. Germline CDR1 DFQATT, CDR2 SNEGSKA (reference sequence). The CDR3 DNA follows: TGCAGTGCTAGAGAGGGGAATGAGCAGTTCTTC. It yields the protein CSAREGNEQFF.

The chain couples TRBV10-2 to TRBJ1-2; a weak D match, TRBD1 (6 bases). The V end lost 7 bases, the J end lost 4 bases, and 10 bases lay between the germline ends. The CDR3 loop spans 12 amino acids. Germline CDR1 is WSHSY and CDR2 is SAAADI. CDR3 sequence (DNA): TGCGCCAGCACTCAGACAGGCTATGGCTACACCTTC. Encoded protein: CASTQTGYGYTF.

The chain links TRBV5-8 to TRBJ2-2, with D perhaps matching TRBD1 (6 bases). Trimming stripped 5 bases from V and 1 base from J, with 9 bases between. The germline V gene encodes CDR1 SGHTS and CDR2 YDEGEE. The CDR3 consists of 14 residues. DNA for the CDR3: TGTGCCAGCAGAAAGGACAGGAACACCGGGGAGCTGTTTTTT. Its translation: CASRKDRNTGELFF.

In regard to this clone: Other DNA sequences in the same sample also yield this CDR3. The V call is TRBV6-6, the J call TRBJ2-5; the D is unclear. V dropped 5 bases and J dropped 5 bases, with 9 bases sitting between them. The CDR3 sequence is 12 residues long. The germline V gene encodes CDR1 MNHNY and CDR2 SVGAGI (reference sequence). CDR3 DNA sequence: TGTGCCAGCAGTAATCTGCGGGAGACCCAGTACTTC. This translates into CASSNLRETQYF.

This clone was counted only a few times. The gene calls are TRBV5-4 and TRBJ2-3; 8 bases align to TRBD2. The germline V gene encodes CDR1 SGHNT and CDR2 YYREEE (reference sequence). V shed 3 bases, J shed 1 base, and the junction held 10 bases outside the gene matches. There are 17 residues in the CDR3. CDR3 region: CASSSSMGSGGTDTQYF. CDR3 nucleotide sequence: TGTGCCAGCAGCTCCTCGATGGGTAGCGGGGGCACAGATACGCAGTATTTT.

The chain has TRBV5-4 and TRBJ1-2; the match to TRBD1 covers 7 bases. V was pared by 9 bases and J by 4 bases, with 6 bases of the junction left unmatched. The CDR3 runs 12 residues. In germline, CDR1 is SGHNT, CDR2 YYREEE (reference sequence). CDR3 region: CATRGDGYGYTF. In DNA form, the CDR3 reads TGTGCCACCAGGGGGGATGGCTATGGCTACACCTTC.

The sample holds a few counts of this clone. The chain recombines TRBV18 with TRBJ2-7; D unresolved. Trimming removed 1 base at V and 0 bases at J, with 10 bases between. There are 15 residues in the CDR3. CDR1 and CDR2 (germline): KGHSH, LQKENI. The DNA of the CDR3 is TGTGCCAGCTCACCACATCCTAGTTCCTCCTACGAGCAGTACTTC. Its translation is CASSPHPSSSYEQYF.

The chain is built from TRBV7-8 and TRBJ2-7, with 8 bases matching TRBD1. V trimming: 5 bases; J trimming: 1 base; junction bases outside the gene matches: 4. The CDR3 is 14 residues long. The V gene's germline CDR1 is SGHVS and CDR2 FQNEAQ. In DNA, the CDR3 is TGTGCCAGCAGCATGAGGACAGGGTCCTACGAGCAGTACTTC. This translates into CASSMRTGSYEQYF.

The rearrangement uses TRBV9 and TRBJ2-2; 7 bases map to TRBD2. V was clipped by 3 bases and J by 3 bases; unmatched bases: 8. The CDR3 contains 16 residues. Germline CDR1 and CDR2: SGDLS and YYNGEE. The CDR3 reads CASSARGLGDTGELFF. The CDR3 DNA reads TGTGCCAGCAGCGCCCGTGGACTAGGGGACACCGGGGAGCTGTTTTTT.

The chain joins TRBV30 to TRBJ1-2, with D possibly TRBD1 on 6 matching bases. The CDR3 runs 14 residues. Trimming took off 0 bases at V and 9 bases at J, with 17 bases between the two ends. Per the germline V gene, CDR1 is GTSNPN and CDR2 is SVGIG (reference sequence). CDR3 protein: CAWSVLGGAGSYTF. The CDR3 DNA reads TGTGCCTGGAGTGTACTTGGGGGGGCAGGGAGCTACACCTTC. Looking up the rest from reference TRBV30 and TRBJ1-2 gives the full variable domain: SQTIHQWPATLVQPVGSPLSLECTVEGTSNPNLYWYRQAAGRGLQLLFYSVGIGQISSEVPQNLSASRPQDRQFILSSKKLLLSDSGFYLCAWSVLGGAGSYTFGSGTRLTVV.

This clone turned up a few times. The chain employs TRBV10-3 and TRBJ2-1, with 14 nucleotides matching TRBD2. CDR1 and CDR2 from the germline V gene are ENHRY and SYGVKD. The ends lost 5 bases at V and 6 bases at J; junction bases unmatched: 6. The CDR3 has 16 residues. The CDR3 loop reads CAISSGLAGAINEQFF. In DNA form, the CDR3 reads TGTGCCATCAGTTCGGGACTAGCGGGAGCCATCAATGAGCAGTTCTTC.

V usage is TRBV5-1 and J usage is TRBJ2-1; 10 bases are shared with TRBD2. The trim removed 4 bases at V and 4 bases at J, leaving 5 bases unmatched. The CDR3 totals 15 residues. Germline-derived CDR1 and CDR2 are SGHRS and YFSETQ. The CDR3: CASSKLAGPYNEQFF. The CDR3 coding sequence is TGCGCCAGCAGCAAACTAGCGGGGCCTTACAATGAGCAGTTCTTC. Full variable domain (remainder filled in from reference TRBV5-1 and TRBJ2-1): KAGVTQTPRYLIKTRGQQVTLSCSPISGHRSVSWYQQTPGQGLQFLFEYFSETQRNKGNFPGRFSGRQFSNSRSEMNVSTLELGDSALYLCASSKLAGPYNEQFFGPGTRLTVL.

The V gene is TRBV29-1, the J gene TRBJ2-3; 10 nucleotides line up with TRBD2. CDR3 size: 15 residues. V was clipped by 3 bases and J by 4 bases; unmatched bases: 7. Looked up from germline, CDR1 is SQVTM and CDR2 is ANQGSEA. The CDR3 protein is CSVEGSGGLADTQYF. The CDR3 DNA follows: TGCAGCGTTGAGGGTAGCGGGGGGTTGGCAGATACGCAGTATTTT.

This chain joins TRBV5-1 and TRBJ2-2; D might be TRBD1 (6 bases). CDR3 length: 18 residues. The V end lost 4 bases, the J end lost 0 bases, and 19 bases lay between the germline ends. CDR1 and CDR2 (germline): SGHRS, YFSETQ. Written as DNA, the CDR3 is TGCGCCAGCAGCCCGAGAATTTCCGGGACAACGAACACCGGGGAGCTGTTTTTT. This codes for CASSPRISGTTNTGELFF.

J is TRBJ2-5 and V is TRBV5-1, with 8 bases identical to TRBD2. From germline, CDR1 is SGHRS and CDR2 YFSETQ. V shed 1 base and J 1 base; nucleotides not matched to a gene: 6. The CDR3 extends over 16 amino acids. The CDR3 region is CASSLSTSGFQETQYF. DNA for the CDR3: TGCGCCAGCAGCTTGTCAACTAGCGGATTCCAAGAGACCCAGTACTTC.

A note on this clone: A far larger clone is off by one base, so a read error is likely. The CDR3 sequence is CASSYDGGSQPQHF. CDR3 coding DNA: TGTGCCAGCAGTTACGACGGGGGGAGTCAGCCCCAGCATTTT. The chain couples TRBV6-6 to TRBJ1-5; D might be TRBD1 (5 bases). V was shortened by 2 bases and J by 6 bases, with 11 bases between the two germline ends. Looked up from germline, CDR1 is MNHNY and CDR2 is SVGAGI (reference sequence). The CDR3 loop spans 14 amino acids.

The chain couples TRBV9 to TRBJ2-1; D is unclear. This CDR3 comprises 12 residues. Germline loops: CDR1 SGDLS, CDR2 YYNGEE. Trimming removed 3 bases at V and 10 bases at J, with 11 bases between. The CDR3 reads CASSENAREQFF. CDR3 DNA sequence: TGTGCCAGCAGCGAGAACGCTCGGGAGCAGTTCTTC.

The chain employs TRBV5-5 and TRBJ2-3, with D perhaps matching TRBD1 or TRBD2 (6 bases each). The length of the CDR3 is 14 residues. V lost 2 bases and J lost 5, with 12 bases in between. The V gene's germline CDR1 is SGHKS and CDR2 YYEKEE (reference sequence). This chain's CDR3 is CASSFQGREDTQYF. Here the CDR3 DNA reads TGTGCCAGCAGCTTCCAGGGGCGGGAAGATACGCAGTATTTT.

The V gene is TRBV30, the J gene TRBJ1-2; D unclear. The CDR3 contains 10 residues. V lost 2 bases and J lost 13, with 11 bases in between. In germline, CDR1 is GTSNPN, CDR2 SVGIG (reference sequence). CDR3 in amino acids: CAWSLERGTF. DNA of the CDR3: TGTGCCTGGAGTTTAGAGCGCGGCACCTTC.

This clone has a single count. Written as DNA, the CDR3 is TGTGCCAGCAGGTCCGCCCGGGACGGAAGCTATGGCTACACCTTC. As protein: CASRSARDGSYGYTF. The chain has TRBV11-2 and TRBJ1-2; a possible D gene is TRBD1 (5 bases). The CDR3 covers 15 residues. Germline values: CDR1 SGHAT, CDR2 FQNNGV. V was pared by 6 bases and J by 4 bases, with 18 bases between. Looking up the rest from reference TRBV11-2 and TRBJ1-2 gives the full variable domain: EAGVAQSPRYKIIEKRQSVAFWCNPISGHATLYWYQQILGQGPKLLIQFQNNGVVDDSQLPKDRFSAERLKGVDSTLKIQPAKLEDSAVYLCASRSARDGSYGYTFGSGTRLTVV.

The chain uses TRBV27 and TRBJ1-5; D remains unclear. The CDR3 covers 14 residues. Germline V gene sequence: CDR1 MNHEY, CDR2 SMNVEV (reference sequence). Trimming shortened V by 4 bases and J by 6 bases, and 13 bases separated the two germline ends. CDR3 region: CASSSPGRGQPQHF. CDR3 DNA: TGTGCCAGCAGTTCCCCAGGCAGAGGTCAGCCCCAGCATTTT.

V gene TRBV11-2 combines with J gene TRBJ2-1; 7 bases match TRBD2. The CDR3 is 15 amino acids. J was trimmed by 6 bases and V by 5 bases; bases with no gene match: 10. Germline lookup yields CDR1 SGHAT and CDR2 FQNNGV. The CDR3 loop is CASSVGLEASNEQFF. CDR3 sequence (DNA): TGTGCCAGCAGCGTTGGACTAGAGGCGTCCAATGAGCAGTTCTTC.

This clone has more than one count but fewer than ten. The V call is TRBV30, the J call TRBJ1-6, with 10 nucleotides matching TRBD1. The V segment lost 8 bases and the J segment 1 base; nucleotides outside the gene matches: 2. This CDR3 is 14 amino acids long. In germline, CDR1 is GTSNPN, CDR2 SVGIG (reference sequence). CDR3 coding DNA: TGTGCCCGGGACAGGGGTTCCTATAATTCACCCCTCCACTTT. Translating it yields CARDRGSYNSPLHF.